The 12 T cell receptor beta chains below were found in one sample sequenced in a study of T cell repertoires in cytomegalovirus infection. MiXCR was run by TCRdb on the reads, yielding one entry per CDR3 protein. This sample has approximately 500,000 distinct CDR3 sequences, with approximately 15% found just once. Sequenced sample: CD8+ T cells from PBMCs. The receptors shown here come from a human donor in good health (CMV status not recorded). Some clones in this sample may be carry-over from other donors' samples.

Here the CDR3 reads CASSMNSYEQYF. The CDR3 DNA sequence: TGCGCCAGCAGCATGAACAGTTACGAGCAGTACTTC. The rearrangement joins TRBV5-1 to TRBJ2-7; no clear D. Germline V lookup: CDR1 SGHRS, CDR2 YFSETQ. This CDR3 region has 12 residues. The ends were cut back, 4 bases at V and 4 bases at J, with 9 bases in the middle.

V and J are TRBV7-9 and TRBJ2-7; D is unresolved. CDR1 is SEHNR, CDR2 FQNEAQ, per germline (reference sequence). V lost 5 bases and J lost 0, with 8 bases in between. The CDR3 loop spans 13 amino acids. CDR3 nucleotides: TGTGCCAGCAGCAGATTCGACTCCTACGAGCAGTACTTC. It is translated as CASSRFDSYEQYF.

This clonotype has a count of ten or more. The chain employs TRBV7-9 and TRBJ1-4; D unclear. V was pared by 6 bases and J by 7 bases, with 15 bases between. There are 14 residues in the CDR3. Germline V gene data show CDR1 as SEHNR and CDR2 as FQNEAQ (reference sequence). This chain's CDR3 is CASSSPVPSEKLFF. CDR3 in DNA: TGTGCCAGCAGTTCGCCGGTACCGAGTGAAAAACTGTTTTTT.

Concerning this clonotype: This may come from a read error, since a much larger clone is one base off. V usage is TRBV7-3 and J usage is TRBJ2-7, with D maybe TRBD1 (6 bases). Trimming removed 5 bases at V and 3 bases at J, with 20 bases between. The CDR3 has 16 amino acids. CDR1 is SGHTA, CDR2 FQGTGA, per germline. The CDR3 bases are TGTGCCAGCAGCCGTTCACAGGGTTGGAGTGACTACGAGCAGTACTTC. This gives the protein CASSRSQGWSDYEQYF.

J is TRBJ2-1 and V is TRBV20-1; the match to TRBD2 covers 7 bases. V lost 1 base and J lost 4; bases outside the gene matches: 4. Germline V gene lookup returns CDR1 DFQATT and CDR2 SNEGSKA (reference sequence). This CDR3 region has 14 residues. The CDR3 spells CSARGGGSYNEQFF. Here the CDR3 DNA reads TGCAGTGCTAGAGGAGGCGGGAGTTACAATGAGCAGTTCTTC.

The genes are TRBV15 and TRBJ1-1; 7 bases are shared with TRBD1. Trimming at V came to 0 bases and at J to 11 bases, leaving 15 bases not matched to a gene. Germline V gives CDR1 LNHNV, CDR2 YYDKDF (reference sequence). This CDR3 has 16 residues. CDR3 DNA: TGTGCCACCAGCAGAGATTGGACAGGCAACCCGACGGAGGCTTTCTTT. Translating gives CATSRDWTGNPTEAFF.

The rearrangement uses TRBV27 and TRBJ2-5; D perhaps matches TRBD2 (6 bases). This CDR3 has 13 residues. Looked up from germline, CDR1 is MNHEY and CDR2 is SMNVEV (reference sequence). Trimming shortened V by 4 bases and J by 5 bases, and 11 bases separated the two germline ends. The CDR3 loop is CASSSTSWETQYF. CDR3 DNA: TGTGCCAGCAGTTCAACTAGCTGGGAGACCCAGTACTTC.

This clonotype has just a few counts. V usage is TRBV12-3 or TRBV12-4 and J usage is TRBJ1-2; perhaps TRBD1 as D (5 bases). CDR3 length: 15 residues. V was trimmed by 2 bases and J by 4 bases, leaving 14 bases between them. As DNA, the CDR3 is TGTGCCAGCAGTTTACCAGGGACTGACACCTATGGCTACACCTTC. Translation gives CASSLPGTDTYGYTF.

There are a few counts of this clonotype. CDR3 loop: CSARDQNSGQGGNQPQHF. The DNA for the CDR3 is TGCAGTGCTAGAGACCAGAACTCGGGACAGGGGGGCAATCAGCCCCAGCATTTT. The chain links TRBV20-1 to TRBJ1-5, with 11 bases that match TRBD1. This CDR3 region has 18 residues. Losses at the gene ends were 0 bases for V and 2 bases for J; bases not matched to a gene: 9. The germline V gene encodes CDR1 DFQATT and CDR2 SNEGSKA (reference sequence).

There are a few counts of this clonotype. The chain has TRBV30 and TRBJ1-1; D is ambiguous. Trimming cost V 2 bases and J 5 bases, with 12 bases left between them. The CDR3 is made up of 13 amino acids. CDR1 is GTSNPN and CDR2 is SVGIG in the germline V gene (reference sequence). The CDR3 reads CAWSTDPPTEAFF. The DNA of the CDR3 is TGTGCCTGGAGTACTGACCCCCCGACTGAAGCTTTCTTT.

This clonotype was detected many times. V usage is TRBV5-1 and J usage is TRBJ2-7; TRBD2 might be the D (6 bases). V lost 7 bases to trimming and J lost 0 bases, with 14 bases between them. The CDR3 is made up of 14 amino acids. Per the germline V gene, CDR1 is SGHRS and CDR2 is YFSETQ. In DNA form, the CDR3 reads TGCGCCAGCGGACCAGGTAGCGGCTCCTACGAGCAGTACTTC. Translation gives CASGPGSGSYEQYF.

The table lists this clonotype with many counts. V usage is TRBV12-3 or TRBV12-4 and J usage is TRBJ2-7; tentative D call: TRBD2 (5 bases). V lost 0 bases and J 7 bases, leaving 16 bases between the germline ends. The CDR3 is 15 amino acids. Here the CDR3 reads CASSLAGRMEREQYF. CDR3 DNA sequence: TGTGCCAGCAGTTTAGCGGGTCGAATGGAGCGGGAGCAGTACTTC.